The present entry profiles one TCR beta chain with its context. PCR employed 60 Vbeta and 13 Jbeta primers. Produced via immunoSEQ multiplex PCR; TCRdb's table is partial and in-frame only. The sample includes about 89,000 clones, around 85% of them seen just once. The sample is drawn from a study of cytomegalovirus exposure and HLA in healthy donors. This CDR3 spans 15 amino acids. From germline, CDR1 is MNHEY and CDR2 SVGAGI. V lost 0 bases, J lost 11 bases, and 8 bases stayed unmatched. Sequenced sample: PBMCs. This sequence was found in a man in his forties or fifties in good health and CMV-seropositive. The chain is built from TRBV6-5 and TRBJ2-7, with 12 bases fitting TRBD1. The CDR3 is CASSYSPGQGALEYF. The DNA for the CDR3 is TGTGCCAGCAGTTACTCCCCGGGACAGGGGGCGCTGGAGTACTTC.